This T cell receptor beta chain was obtained from a study of cytomegalovirus exposure and HLA in healthy donors. Both 60 Vbeta primers and 13 Jbeta primers went into the PCR. Sequenced by immunoSEQ multiplex PCR; TCRdb stores in-frame clones only, minus some. Its table lists about 48,000 clones. Worth noting for this clone: No antigen is known for it.

Trimming took off 3 bases at V and 2 bases at J, with 10 bases between the two ends. Germline assignment: CDR1 MDHEN and CDR2 SYDVKM. The CDR3 runs 14 residues. General observations from the study: Most TCR sequences were rare, but some public TCRs occurred in many donors. Across HLA loci, a later analysis found differing TCR association rates, with DRB1 most and HLA-C fewest. In a later analysis, compared with equally common non-associated chains, HLA-associated beta chains were more expanded.

The sequence was collected from a male donor in good health and CMV-seropositive. The V gene is TRBV28, the J gene TRBJ1-1; possible D gene TRBD1, 5 bases. Sequencing used PBMCs. The CDR3 DNA is TGTGCCAGCAGTTTCAGGACACCCAACACTGAAGCTTTCTTT. This translates into CASSFRTPNTEAFF. The whole variable domain, remainder taken from reference TRBV28 and TRBJ1-1, is DVKVTQSSRYLVKRTGEKVFLECVQDMDHENMFWYRQDPGLGLRLIYFSYDVKMKEKGDIPEGYSVSREKKERFSLILESASTNQTSMYLCASSFRTPNTEAFFGQGTRLTVV.